A selection of T cell receptor beta chains follows, all from one sample in a study of blood T cell repertoires in COVID-19. Some clones are missing from TCRdb's copy, which holds only in-frame ones; the method was immunoSEQ multiplex PCR. The sample contains 150,000 to 200,000 clones, 70% to 90% of which appear only once. Sequenced: peripheral blood. The receptors derive from a woman aged 70-85 years with acute or convalescent COVID-19. Each CDR3 is given with its conserved first and last residue. Each record gives: J gene, V gene, clone size, D gene, CDR3 DNA, CDR3 protein. A D gene is named only where the DNA matches it firmly. Some rows mark clone size as missing; the rest say once, few, many or name a class of expanded clone.

>TRBJ2-7|TRBV6-2/TRBV6-3|NA|TRBD1
TGTGCCAGCAGTTACTTTTCAGGGGGCGAGCAGTACTTC
CASSYFSGGEQYF
>TRBJ1-1|TRBV5-6|NA|NA
TGTGCCAGCAGCGGAGGGTTTGGGCAGGACACTGAAGCTTTCTTT
CASSGGFGQDTEAFF
>TRBJ1-6|TRBV5-1|few|TRBD1
TGCGCCAGCAGCTATCGACAGGGTGGGTCGTCACCCCTCCACTTT
CASSYRQGGSSPLHF
>TRBJ1-1|TRBV2|NA|NA
TGTGCCAGCCGCGCCCGAATTGCCGGGAACACTGAAGCTTTCTTT
CASRARIAGNTEAFF
>TRBJ1-1|TRBV5-1|NA|NA
TGCGCCAGCAGCTTGGGGCAGGGTGGCACTGAAGCTTTCTTT
CASSLGQGGTEAFF
>TRBJ2-1|TRBV2|once|TRBD1
TGTGCCAGCACGGGACAGGGGATCAATGAGCAGTTCTTC
CASTGQGINEQFF
>TRBJ1-2|TRBV4-3|NA|NA
TGCGCCAGCAGCCAAGAGGGCCAGTTGGGCAACACCTTC
CASSQEGQLGNTF
>TRBJ2-3|TRBV2|NA|NA
TGTGCCAGCAGTCTCCTCTCCACAGATACGCAGTATTTT
CASSLLSTDTQYF
>TRBJ2-7|TRBV5-5|NA|NA
TGTGCCAGCAGCCCGACAGGTTACGAGCAGTACTTC
CASSPTGYEQYF
>TRBJ1-2|TRBV19|NA|NA
TGTGCCAGTAGTTTATACTCTGGCTATGGCTACACCTTC
CASSLYSGYGYTF
>TRBJ2-5|TRBV7-2|NA|TRBD1
TGTGCCAGCAGCCCGATAGACAGGGCCCGCGGGACCCAGTACTTC
CASSPIDRARGTQYF
>TRBJ2-4|TRBV9|NA|TRBD1
TGTGCCAGCAGCGCGACCGGGACAGGGTCGAGCATTCAGTACTTC
CASSATGTGSSIQYF
>TRBJ2-1|TRBV11-1|once|TRBD1
TGTGCCAGCAGCCTGGGGGACAGTGGGTCCCACAATGAGCAGTTCTTC
CASSLGDSGSHNEQFF
>TRBJ2-2|TRBV7-8|once|TRBD1
TGTGCCAGCAGACGTTCCGGACAGGCGGATGGCACCGGGGAGCTGTTTTTT
CASRRSGQADGTGELFF
>TRBJ1-2|TRBV30|NA|TRBD1
TGTGCCTGGACTCACAGGGGGGTTTTCTATGGCTACACCTTC
CAWTHRGVFYGYTF
>TRBJ2-3|TRBV12-3/TRBV12-4|once|NA
TGTGCCAGCAGTGTGAGAAGCACAGATACGCAGTATTTT
CASSVRSTDTQYF
>TRBJ2-3|TRBV3-1/TRBV3-2|NA|TRBD2
TGTGCCAGCAGAGGAGCGGGAGTCGGTACAGATACGCAGTATTTT
CASRGAGVGTDTQYF
>TRBJ2-1|TRBV14|once|NA
TGTGCCAGCAGCCAAGATGCTGCGGTTGGGCAGTTCTTC
CASSQDAAVGQFF
>TRBJ2-5|TRBV11-3|NA|TRBD1
TGTGCCAGCAGCTCGGGACAGGGGGAGACCCAGTACTTC
CASSSGQGETQYF
>TRBJ2-7|TRBV6-2/TRBV6-3|once|NA
TGTGCCAGCAGTTACGAAGCGGTCTCCTACGAGCAGTACTTC
CASSYEAVSYEQYF
>TRBJ2-1|TRBV14|NA|TRBD2
TGTGCCAGCAGCCAAGGGCAAGGGACTAGCTCCTCGGGTGAGCAGTTCTTC
CASSQGQGTSSSGEQFF
>TRBJ1-1|TRBV29-1|NA|NA
TGCAGCTTAAACAGGGCTATGAACACTGAAGCTTTCTTT
CSLNRAMNTEAFF
>TRBJ2-5|TRBV6-5|NA|NA
TGTGCCAGCAGCGGGGTCGAGACCCAGTACTTC
CASSGVETQYF
>TRBJ2-7|TRBV18|NA|NA
TGTGCCAGCTCACCAGGCCCTCTCAACGAGCAGTACTTC
CASSPGPLNEQYF
>TRBJ1-5|TRBV2|NA|NA
TGTGCCAGCAGACTTAGGGGGGGAGGCCATGAGCCCCAGCATTTT
CASRLRGGGHEPQHF
>TRBJ1-1|TRBV6-1|NA|TRBD1
TGTGCCAGCAGTGCACAGGGGGCGGGGGTTGTTTCTGAAGCTTTCTTT
CASSAQGAGVVSEAFF
>TRBJ1-1|TRBV19|NA|NA
TGTGCCAGTAGTATAGTGGGCAGAATGAACACTGAAGCTTTCTTT
CASSIVGRMNTEAFF
>TRBJ1-6|TRBV7-8|NA|NA
TGTGCCAGCAGCTTATCGGGCTCCTATAATTCACCCCTCCACTTT
CASSLSGSYNSPLHF
>TRBJ2-1|TRBV10-3|NA|TRBD2
TGTGCCATCAGGGACGGGACTACCTCCTACAATGAGCAGTTCTTC
CAIRDGTTSYNEQFF
>TRBJ1-5|TRBV19|NA|TRBD1
TGTGCCAGTAGTACAGGGGGATCTCAGCCCCAGCATTTT
CASSTGGSQPQHF
>TRBJ1-4|TRBV6-6|NA|NA
TGTGCCAGCAGCCTGGCAGGAAGAAATGAAAAACTGTTTTTT
CASSLAGRNEKLFF
>TRBJ1-5|TRBV19|NA|TRBD1
TGTGCCAGTAAACGGGACAGGGAAGTTCAGCCCCAGCATTTT
CASKRDREVQPQHF
>TRBJ2-1|TRBV5-4|NA|TRBD2
TGTGCCAGCAGCTTGGGGGAGGGAGGGCCCTACAATGAGCAGTTCTTC
CASSLGEGGPYNEQFF
>TRBJ1-6|TRBV5-1|NA|NA
TGCGCCAGCAGCGGGGAGGGACGGAATTCACCCCTCCACTTT
CASSGEGRNSPLHF
>TRBJ2-5|TRBV28|NA|NA
TGTGCCAGCAGTGCGGGAGACAGGTTCGTGGAGACCCAGTACTTC
CASSAGDRFVETQYF
>TRBJ2-7|TRBV6-5|NA|NA
TGTGCCAGCAGTTATCAGGCGGGGTCCTACGAGCAGTACTTC
CASSYQAGSYEQYF
>TRBJ1-5|TRBV18|NA|TRBD1
TGTGCCAGCTCCCCGAACGGACAGGGCGATCAGCCCCAGCATTTT
CASSPNGQGDQPQHF
>TRBJ2-3|TRBV6-5|NA|NA
TGTGCCAGCAGACAGGGACAAGCTAACACAGATACGCAGTATTTT
CASRQGQANTDTQYF
>TRBJ2-5|TRBV30|once|NA
TGTGCCTGGAGTATCGGAGGGCAAGAGACCCAGTACTTC
CAWSIGGQETQYF
>TRBJ2-1|TRBV7-2|NA|TRBD2
TGTGCCAGCAGCTTAGCTATGTCGGGACTAGCGGGAGGGCCTTTCTTC
CASSLAMSGLAGGPFF
>TRBJ2-1|TRBV27|NA|TRBD2
TGTGCCAGCACCGTAGGGACTAGCGGGAACAATGAGCAGTTCTTC
CASTVGTSGNNEQFF
>TRBJ1-3|TRBV9|NA|NA
TGTGCCAGCAGCGTAGACGAGGGTTTCTCTGGAAACACCATATATTTT
CASSVDEGFSGNTIYF
>TRBJ1-5|TRBV2|NA|NA
TGTGCCAGTTCAAAACTCCCCGGGCAGCCCCAGCATTTT
CASSKLPGQPQHF
>TRBJ1-2|TRBV6-6|NA|NA
TGTGCCAGCAGTCAACTCTCCGGGATGATGAACTATGGCTACACCTTC
CASSQLSGMMNYGYTF
>TRBJ1-1|TRBV5-4|NA|NA
TGTGCCAGCAGCTTGCAACAGCTGAACACTGAAGCTTTCTTT
CASSLQQLNTEAFF
>TRBJ2-1|TRBV18|NA|NA
TGTGCCAGCTCACCACCTAGAGGGAACCATGAGCAGTTCTTC
CASSPPRGNHEQFF
>TRBJ1-2|TRBV6-6|NA|NA
TGTGCCAGCAGTTACCCCAGTGGCTACACCTTC
CASSYPSGYTF
>TRBJ2-3|TRBV10-3|NA|TRBD2
TGTGCCATCAGTGATGGGGCGGGGGGGACCACAGATACGCAGTATTTT
CAISDGAGGTTDTQYF
>TRBJ1-5|TRBV18|NA|NA
TGTGCCAGCTCACCACAACAGGGCGCAAATCAGCCCCAGCATTTT
CASSPQQGANQPQHF
>TRBJ1-2|TRBV29-1|few|TRBD1
TGCAGCGTTGCTCGAGGAGGGGGCTCCGGAGGCTACACCTTC
CSVARGGGSGGYTF
>TRBJ2-1|TRBV29-1|NA|TRBD1
TGCAGCGTTAAGCAGGGACAGGGCGGTGATGAGCAGTTCTTC
CSVKQGQGGDEQFF
>TRBJ1-5|TRBV30|NA|NA
TGTGCCTGGAGTGTGGGGGCGGGGGATGGCAATCAGCCCCAGCATTTT
CAWSVGAGDGNQPQHF
>TRBJ2-1|TRBV7-2|NA|TRBD2
TGTGCCAGCCTAGCGGGAGTTACCAATGAGCAGTTCTTC
CASLAGVTNEQFF